The 30 T cell receptor beta chains below come from one sample, sequenced in a study of blood T cell repertoires in COVID-19. Libraries were prepared by immunoSEQ multiplex PCR; TCRdb keeps only in-frame clonotypes and omits some of them. The repertoire holds roughly 140,000 clones, around nine tenths seen once, with 8% to 11% in the top ten. The sequenced material came from peripheral blood. These receptors all come from a man aged 50 to 59 with active or convalescent COVID-19.

This chain links TRBV15 with TRBJ1-6, with D maybe TRBD1 (5 bases). This CDR3 comprises 14 residues. Per germline, CDR1 LNHNV and CDR2 YYDKDF (reference sequence). The V gene lost 6 bases and the J gene lost 10 bases, with 16 bases spanning the gap. CDR3 amino acids: CATRTTRAGSPLHF. The CDR3 DNA reads as TGTGCCACCAGAACCACCAGGGCCGGGTCACCCCTCCACTTT.

The chain combines TRBV27 with TRBJ2-5; 7 positions match TRBD1. Germline assignment: CDR1 MNHEY and CDR2 SMNVEV (reference sequence). The CDR3 extends over 14 amino acids. Trimming at V came to 4 bases and at J to 1 base, leaving 3 bases not matched to a gene. CDR3 in amino acids: CASSWAGGQETQYF. The CDR3 coding sequence is TGTGCCAGCAGTTGGGCAGGGGGCCAAGAGACCCAGTACTTC.

The chain uses TRBV4-1 and TRBJ1-6, with D unclear. The CDR3 is 15 amino acids. Germline V gene lookup returns CDR1 MGHRA and CDR2 YSYEKL. V dropped 1 base and J dropped 9 bases, with 13 bases sitting between them. The CDR3 nucleotides read TGCGCCAGCAGCCAAGTACCGGGATCTGCTTCACCCCTCCACTTT. As protein: CASSQVPGSASPLHF.

V usage is TRBV15 and J usage is TRBJ1-6, with D possibly matching TRBD1 (5 bases). Germline V gives CDR1 LNHNV, CDR2 YYDKDF (reference sequence). V was cut by 0 bases and J by 9 bases, with 6 bases left in between. The CDR3 runs 13 residues. CDR3 nucleotide sequence: TGTGCCACCAGCAGAGACAGGGTTTCACCCCTCCACTTT. Protein: CATSRDRVSPLHF.

The gene calls are TRBV7-3 and TRBJ2-3; unclear D gene. CDR1 and CDR2 from the germline V gene are SGHTA and FQGTGA. Trimming stripped 0 bases from V and 6 bases from J, with 7 bases between. There are 13 residues in the CDR3. As DNA, the CDR3 is TGTGCCAGCAGCTTAACACTTCTGGATACGCAGTATTTT. Translating it yields CASSLTLLDTQYF.

V gene TRBV3-1 (or the pseudogene TRBV3-2) combines with J gene TRBJ1-1, with D unresolved. Germline CDR1 LGHDT, CDR2 YNNKEL (reference sequence). Trimming cost V 8 bases and J 4 bases, with 14 bases left between them. The length of the CDR3 is 13 residues. The CDR3 nucleotides are TGTGCCAGCCAACGAGGGTCGGGCACTGAAGCTTTCTTT. Translation gives CASQRGSGTEAFF.

Here the CDR3 DNA reads TGCGCCAGCAGTGAGAATCTTCCCTACAATGAGCAGTTCTTC. Translated, it gives CASSENLPYNEQFF. This chain uses TRBV10-1 with TRBJ2-1; D remains ambiguous. V was cut by 2 bases and J by 2 bases, with 7 bases left in between. The CDR3 loop spans 14 amino acids. Germline V gene lookup returns CDR1 WNHNN and CDR2 SYGVQD (reference sequence).

The chain carries TRBV5-1 and TRBJ2-7; 8 bases line up with TRBD2. CDR1 SGHRS and CDR2 YFSETQ come from the germline V gene. V lost 4 bases, J lost 3 bases, and 9 bases stayed unmatched. This CDR3 is built from 15 residues. The CDR3: CASSTSSGSFYEQYF. In DNA, the CDR3 is TGCGCCAGCAGCACCTCTAGCGGGTCTTTCTACGAGCAGTACTTC.

This clone came up once. The chain joins TRBV10-3 to TRBJ2-1; 11 nucleotides line up with TRBD2. The germline gives CDR1 ENHRY, CDR2 SYGVKD. The CDR3 extends over 15 amino acids. V trimming: 6 bases; J trimming: 6 bases; junction bases outside the gene matches: 7. CDR3: CAISPPGLAVNEQFF. The CDR3 coding sequence is TGTGCCATCAGCCCCCCGGGACTAGCGGTCAATGAGCAGTTCTTC.

This clone was counted once. The chain couples TRBV9 to TRBJ2-3; no clear D. This CDR3 is 15 amino acids long. In germline, CDR1 is SGDLS, CDR2 YYNGEE. V was clipped by 0 bases and J by 0 bases, with 8 bases between them. CDR3 loop: CASSVGSASTDTQYF. DNA of the CDR3: TGTGCCAGCAGCGTAGGGAGCGCAAGCACAGATACGCAGTATTTT.

This sequence joins TRBV28 and TRBJ1-5, with D possibly being TRBD1 (5 bases). V lost 6 bases and J lost 7, with 19 bases in between. The CDR3 consists of 15 residues. Germline V gene lookup returns CDR1 MDHEN and CDR2 SYDVKM. The DNA for the CDR3 is TGTGCCAGCAGCTTCGTAGGGGAGGGGTACCAGCCCCAGCATTTT. This encodes CASSFVGEGYQPQHF. The variable domain in full, with the rest retrieved from reference TRBV28 and TRBJ1-5, is DVKVTQSSRYLVKRTGEKVFLECVQDMDHENMFWYRQDPGLGLRLIYFSYDVKMKEKGDIPEGYSVSREKKERFSLILESASTNQTSMYLCASSFVGEGYQPQHFGDGTRLSIL.

The gene calls are TRBV4-3 and TRBJ2-7, with a possible D match to TRBD2 (5 bases). The CDR3 length is 12 residues. Germline assignment: CDR1 LGHNA and CDR2 YSLEER. Trimming stripped 2 bases from V and 6 bases from J, with 8 bases between. The CDR3 loop reads CASSQPTSEQYF. DNA for the CDR3: TGCGCCAGCAGCCAACCTACTAGCGAGCAGTACTTC.

This chain links TRBV24-1 with TRBJ2-1; TRBD2 matches 13 bases. CDR1 and CDR2 from the germline V gene are KGHDR and SFDVKD. Trimming took 7 bases from V and 3 from J; bases not matched to a gene: 14. This CDR3 has 19 residues. CDR3 sequence reads: CATSAAGTSGTSLYNEQFF. The CDR3 nucleotides read TGTGCCACCAGCGCCGCCGGGACTAGCGGGACGTCCCTCTACAATGAGCAGTTCTTC.

This clone was found a few times. The J gene is TRBJ2-7, the V gene TRBV28, with 8 bases identical to TRBD1. This CDR3 spans 14 amino acids. CDR1 and CDR2 from the germline V gene are MDHEN and SYDVKM. V shed 7 bases, J shed 5 bases, and the junction held 10 bases outside the gene matches. As DNA, the CDR3 is TGTGCCAGCACCTCTGGGACAGGTCACAACGAGCAGTACTTC. It encodes CASTSGTGHNEQYF. The full variable domain, in which reference TRBV28 and TRBJ2-7 provide the parts outside the CDR3, is DVKVTQSSRYLVKRTGEKVFLECVQDMDHENMFWYRQDPGLGLRLIYFSYDVKMKEKGDIPEGYSVSREKKERFSLILESASTNQTSMYLCASTSGTGHNEQYFGPGTRLTVT.

The rearrangement uses TRBV10-1 and TRBJ2-7, with D possibly being TRBD2 (5 bases). This CDR3 spans 14 amino acids. The germline V gene has CDR1 WNHNN and CDR2 SYGVQD (reference sequence). V lost 11 bases, J lost 3 bases, and 20 bases lay in between. CDR3 nucleotide sequence: TGCGCCCGCCCTGGAGGAATACAGAACTACGAGCAGTACTTC. Its translation is CARPGGIQNYEQYF.

The chain combines TRBV19 with TRBJ2-1, with D maybe TRBD2 (6 bases). Trimming cost V 9 bases and J 16 bases, with 19 bases left between them. The length of the CDR3 is 11 residues. Germline values: CDR1 LNHDA, CDR2 SQIVND (reference sequence). CDR3 nucleotide sequence: TGTGCCAGCTCGAGCGGGCCCCCACTATTCTTC. Its protein is CASSSGPPLFF.

This chain joins TRBV3-1 (or the pseudogene TRBV3-2) and TRBJ1-3, with TRBD1 as a possible D gene (5 bases). Germline CDR1 reads LGHDT; CDR2 reads YNNKEL (reference sequence). Trimming cost V 4 bases and J 0 bases, with 13 bases left between them. The CDR3 length is 16 residues. The CDR3 region is CASSRFRDFSGNTIYF. CDR3 coding DNA: TGTGCCAGCAGCCGCTTCAGGGATTTCTCTGGAAACACCATATATTTT.

The V gene is TRBV28, the J gene TRBJ1-3, with 8 bases that match TRBD1. This CDR3 has 13 amino acids. V was clipped by 7 bases and J by 5 bases; unmatched bases: 4. Per germline, CDR1 MDHEN and CDR2 SYDVKM. CDR3 DNA sequence: TGTGCCAGCAACGACAGGGGAAGAAACACCATATATTTT. It yields the protein CASNDRGRNTIYF. Filled out from reference TRBV28 and TRBJ1-3, the complete variable domain reads DVKVTQSSRYLVKRTGEKVFLECVQDMDHENMFWYRQDPGLGLRLIYFSYDVKMKEKGDIPEGYSVSREKKERFSLILESASTNQTSMYLCASNDRGRNTIYFGEGSWLTVV.

The V and J genes are TRBV11-3 and TRBJ2-1; tentatively, D is TRBD2 (7 bases). The germline gives CDR1 SGHNT, CDR2 YENEEA. This CDR3 has 15 amino acids. Trimming pared 1 base from V and 6 bases from J, leaving 13 bases between. The CDR3 bases are TGTGCCAGCAGCTTAGGGGCGGCGGGGGCCAATGAGCAGTTCTTC. It is translated as CASSLGAAGANEQFF.

The CDR3 loop reads CASSPREGDEQYF. Written as DNA, the CDR3 is TGTGCCAGCAGTCCACGGGAGGGCGACGAGCAGTACTTC. The chain is built from TRBV6-5 and TRBJ2-7; 8 bases map to TRBD2. This CDR3 spans 13 amino acids. CDR1 is MNHEY and CDR2 is SVGAGI in the germline V gene. Trimming removed 5 bases from V and 5 bases from J; junction bases left unmatched: 5.

V is TRBV6-1 and J is TRBJ1-3; D call uncertain. Germline CDR1 MNHNS, CDR2 SASEGT. The ends were cut back, 0 bases at V and 0 bases at J, with 12 bases in the middle. This CDR3 has 17 amino acids. CDR3 sequence reads: CASSEALRGSSGNTIYF. Here the CDR3 DNA reads TGTGCCAGCAGTGAAGCGCTCAGAGGGAGCTCTGGAAACACCATATATTTT.

The gene calls are TRBV4-1 and TRBJ2-1; tentative D call: TRBD2 (5 bases). Trimming pared 0 bases from V and 8 bases from J, leaving 17 bases between. Germline V gene lookup returns CDR1 MGHRA and CDR2 YSYEKL. This CDR3 spans 16 amino acids. The CDR3 DNA is TGCGCCAGCAGCCAAGAAGATGGCGGAGGTTGGGATGAGCAGTTCTTC. This sequence encodes CASSQEDGGGWDEQFF.

J is TRBJ1-3 and V is TRBV3-1 (or the pseudogene TRBV3-2); weak D call: TRBD1 (6 bases). Per germline, CDR1 LGHDT and CDR2 YNNKEL (reference sequence). This CDR3 has 13 amino acids. The V end was cut by 4 bases, the J end by 5 bases, with 9 bases between. The CDR3 region is CASSPGQRNTIYF. The CDR3, as DNA: TGTGCCAGCAGCCCTGGACAGAGAAACACCATATATTTT.

This rearrangement joins TRBV15 to TRBJ2-7; 7 bases line up with TRBD2. Germline assignment: CDR1 LNHNV and CDR2 YYDKDF (reference sequence). CDR3 size: 15 residues. Trimming at V came to 1 base and at J to 3 bases, leaving 6 bases not matched to a gene. CDR3 DNA: TGTGCCACCAGCAGAGGTCGCGGGGGTTACTACGAGCAGTACTTC. This sequence encodes CATSRGRGGYYEQYF.

This clone was found many times. This rearrangement joins TRBV24-1 to TRBJ1-5; D gene uncertain. CDR3 size: 13 residues. Trimming took off 5 bases at V and 5 bases at J, with 9 bases between the two ends. The V gene's germline CDR1 is KGHDR and CDR2 SFDVKD. The CDR3 loop is CATSAVGYQPQHF. The CDR3 bases are TGTGCCACCAGTGCCGTCGGTTATCAGCCCCAGCATTTT.

This clone was seen a single time. The CDR3 nucleotides are TGTGCCAGCAGCCACGGACTAGCGGGAGCCTACGAGCAGTACTTC. This gives the protein CASSHGLAGAYEQYF. J is TRBJ2-7 and V is TRBV7-8; the match to TRBD2 covers 13 bases. Losses at the gene ends were 5 bases for V and 2 bases for J; bases not matched to a gene: 3. Germline values: CDR1 SGHVS, CDR2 FQNEAQ. This CDR3 is built from 15 residues.

The chain employs TRBV6-1 and TRBJ1-2; D gene uncertain. V was pared by 2 bases and J by 0 bases, with 10 bases between. The V gene's germline CDR1 is MNHNS and CDR2 SASEGT. CDR3 length: 15 residues. The chain's CDR3 is CASSEWAGANYGYTF. In DNA form, the CDR3 reads TGTGCCAGCAGTGAATGGGCCGGCGCTAACTATGGCTACACCTTC.

This chain links TRBV19 with TRBJ1-5, with 7 bases identical to TRBD1. The germline V gene encodes CDR1 LNHDA and CDR2 SQIVND (reference sequence). V shed 2 bases, J shed 5 bases, and the junction held 3 bases outside the gene matches. CDR3 size: 14 residues. For the CDR3, the DNA is TGTGCCAGTAGTATACTAGGGGGCCATCAGCCCCAGCATTTT. Its protein is CASSILGGHQPQHF. The full variable domain, rest sourced from reference TRBV19 and TRBJ1-5, is DGGITQSPKYLFRKEGQNVTLSCEQNLNHDAMYWYRQDPGQGLRLIYYSQIVNDFQKGDIAEGYSVSREKKESFPLTVTSAQKNPTAFYLCASSILGGHQPQHFGDGTRLSIL.

The rearrangement uses TRBV7-9 and TRBJ2-2, with TRBD2 matching 10 bases. The CDR3 is made up of 19 amino acids. Germline lookup yields CDR1 SEHNR and CDR2 FQNEAQ (reference sequence). V lost 2 bases, J lost 0 bases, and 9 bases stayed unmatched. CDR3 loop: CASSLSSGTSAANTGELFF. DNA of the CDR3: TGTGCCAGCAGCTTATCATCCGGGACTAGCGCTGCGAACACCGGGGAGCTGTTTTTT.

The chain has TRBV10-2 and TRBJ2-2; D possibly corresponds to TRBD2 (6 bases). The V end was cut by 7 bases, the J end by 1 base, with 19 bases between. Germline CDR1 WSHSY, CDR2 SAAADI. The CDR3 consists of 17 residues. The chain's CDR3 is CASIPRRAGVNTGELFF. The CDR3 nucleotides are TGCGCCAGCATACCCCGGAGGGCTGGAGTGAACACCGGGGAGCTGTTTTTT.